A selection of T cell receptor beta chains follows, all from one sample in a study of control samples from healthy donors and cancer patients. The data were produced by immunoSEQ multiplex PCR, yet TCRdb's version contains in-frame clones alone and is incomplete. The sample lists 90,000 to 120,000 clones, almost 85% seen once, with 5% to 8.5% in the top ten. The sequencing sample was made of blood. These receptors all come from a man aged 18 to 30 in good health. Both conserved end residues are part of each CDR3. A D gene is named only where the DNA matches it firmly. Size is omitted from some rows. Given values are once, few, many or a class for expanded clones.

V gene,J gene,clone size,D gene,CDR3 protein,CDR3 DNA
TRBV9,TRBJ2-3,NA,NA,CASSRDTDTQYF,TGTGCCAGCAGCCGGGACACAGATACGCAGTATTTT
TRBV6-5,TRBJ1-5,NA,NA,CASSYGLGNQPQHF,TGTGCCAGCAGTTACGGTCTTGGCAATCAGCCCCAGCATTTT
TRBV3-1/TRBV3-2,TRBJ1-2,NA,NA,CASSQGGTHYGYTF,TGTGCCAGCAGCCAAGGCGGGACGCACTATGGCTACACCTTC
TRBV19,TRBJ1-3,NA,NA,CASSFDGFSGNTIYF,TGTGCCAGTAGTTTCGACGGTTTCTCTGGAAACACCATATATTTT
TRBV6-2/TRBV6-3,TRBJ2-5,NA,NA,CASSPGTLFAETQYF,TGTGCCAGCAGTCCCGGGACTCTTTTCGCGGAGACCCAGTACTTC
TRBV28,TRBJ1-4,NA,NA,CASTPPRGKLFF,TGTGCCAGCACCCCCCCCCGAGGAAAACTGTTTTTT
TRBV6-5,TRBJ1-2,NA,NA,CASGRLYGYTF,TGTGCCAGCGGACGGCTCTATGGCTACACCTTC
TRBV10-1,TRBJ1-1,NA,NA,CASSEVRGGTEAFF,TGCGCCAGCAGTGAGGTCCGCGGTGGCACTGAAGCTTTCTTT
TRBV5-4,TRBJ1-1,NA,NA,CASNPPGHPMNTEAFF,TGTGCCAGCAATCCCCCGGGACACCCAATGAACACTGAAGCTTTCTTT
TRBV11-3,TRBJ2-6,NA,TRBD2,CASSPGGSSGANVLTF,TGTGCCAGCAGTCCCGGGGGGAGCTCTGGGGCCAACGTCCTGACTTTC
TRBV30,TRBJ1-6,NA,NA,CAWSVSFGGRGSYNSPLHF,TGTGCCTGGAGTGTAAGCTTTGGCGGGAGAGGCTCCTATAATTCACCCCTCCACTTT
TRBV11-2,TRBJ1-1,NA,NA,CASSLVGASNTEAFF,TGTGCCAGCAGCTTAGTTGGGGCCTCCAACACTGAAGCTTTCTTT
TRBV5-1,TRBJ1-4,NA,TRBD1,CASSQQGGEFEKLFF,TGCGCCAGCAGCCAACAGGGGGGCGAGTTTGAAAAACTGTTTTTT
TRBV25-1,TRBJ1-1,NA,NA,CASSGTRDTNTEAFF,TGTGCCAGCAGTGGAACCCGGGACACGAACACTGAAGCTTTCTTT
TRBV3-1/TRBV3-2,TRBJ2-2,NA,TRBD1,CASSQAGTGDTGELFF,TGTGCCAGCAGCCAGGCCGGGACAGGGGACACCGGGGAGCTGTTTTTT
TRBV11-2,TRBJ2-2,NA,TRBD2,CASSPLAGGNTGELFF,TGTGCCAGCAGCCCGTTAGCGGGGGGAAACACCGGGGAGCTGTTTTTT
TRBV14,TRBJ2-3,once,TRBD1,CASSQGQIYTDTQYF,TGTGCCAGCAGCCAGGGACAGATATACACAGATACGCAGTATTTT
TRBV7-6,TRBJ2-1,NA,TRBD2,CASSWGTSDYNEQFF,TGTGCCAGCTCATGGGGGACTAGCGATTACAATGAGCAGTTCTTC
TRBV7-2,TRBJ1-2,few,NA,CASSWGGSNYGYTF,TGTGCCAGCAGCTGGGGGGGGAGTAACTATGGCTACACCTTC
TRBV14,TRBJ1-4,NA,NA,CASSLREGIATNEKLFF,TGTGCCAGCAGCCTTCGGGAGGGCATTGCAACTAATGAAAAACTGTTTTTT
TRBV9,TRBJ1-2,NA,NA,CASSVVTGSGYTF,TGTGCCAGCAGCGTAGTAACAGGGAGTGGCTACACCTTC
TRBV11-1,TRBJ2-1,NA,NA,CASSGIGDEQFF,TGTGCCAGCAGCGGGATAGGGGATGAGCAGTTCTTC
TRBV5-4,TRBJ2-7,once,TRBD1,CASSLQGFPYEQYF,TGTGCCAGCAGTTTACAGGGGTTCCCCTACGAGCAGTACTTC
TRBV29-1,TRBJ2-4,few,NA,CSVVKNIQYF,TGCAGCGTTGTCAAAAACATTCAGTACTTC
TRBV5-1,TRBJ1-2,many,NA,CASSPGGASNGYTF,TGCGCCAGCAGTCCCGGGGGGGCCTCTAATGGCTACACCTTC
TRBV5-4,TRBJ2-1,NA,TRBD1,CASSPWVTGGQFF,TGTGCCAGCAGCCCCTGGGTGACAGGGGGGCAGTTCTTC
TRBV25-1,TRBJ2-1,NA,NA,CASSEGYNEQFF,TGTGCCAGCAGTGAAGGCTACAATGAGCAGTTCTTC
TRBV28,TRBJ1-1,NA,NA,CASSLEQGDTEAFF,TGTGCCAGCAGTTTAGAGCAGGGAGACACTGAAGCTTTCTTT
TRBV11-2,TRBJ2-5,NA,TRBD2,CASSLEFERGAGLDQETQYF,TGTGCCAGCAGCTTAGAGTTCGAGCGGGGGGCTGGGTTGGACCAAGAGACCCAGTACTTC
TRBV9,TRBJ1-2,NA,TRBD1,CASSVARGPNYGYTF,TGTGCCAGCAGCGTAGCGAGGGGGCCTAACTATGGCTACACCTTC
TRBV3-1/TRBV3-2,TRBJ1-2,NA,NA,CASSQDSRGYGYTF,TGTGCCAGCAGCCAAGACAGTCGGGGCTATGGCTACACCTTC
TRBV19,TRBJ2-7,few,TRBD1,CASRGQGASEQYF,TGTGCCAGTAGGGGACAGGGGGCTTCCGAGCAGTACTTC
TRBV3-1/TRBV3-2,TRBJ1-1,NA,NA,CASSQTGADEAFF,TGTGCCAGCAGCCAAACAGGCGCGGACGAAGCTTTCTTT
TRBV6-4,TRBJ1-6,NA,NA,CASRTSSNNSPLHF,TGTGCCAGCAGGACCTCTTCTAATAATTCACCCCTCCACTTT
TRBV11-2,TRBJ1-2,NA,NA,CASSLGRVGAGGYTF,TGTGCCAGCAGCCTGGGACGGGTGGGCGCAGGTGGCTACACCTTC
TRBV28,TRBJ1-6,NA,NA,CASSSLQGSYNSPLHF,TGTGCCAGCAGTTCGCTTCAGGGGTCCTATAATTCACCCCTCCACTTT
TRBV28,TRBJ2-7,NA,NA,CATEGTPGEQYF,TGTGCCACCGAAGGGACTCCCGGGGAGCAGTACTTC
TRBV2,TRBJ1-1,NA,TRBD1,CASTGQGYTEAFF,TGTGCCAGCACCGGACAGGGTTACACTGAAGCTTTCTTT
TRBV28,TRBJ1-2,NA,TRBD1,CASSLRTGPYGYTF,TGTGCCAGCAGTCTTCGGACAGGCCCCTATGGCTACACCTTC
TRBV29-1,TRBJ2-1,many,NA,CSVGGQGALHNEQFF,TGCAGCGTTGGTGGGCAGGGCGCCCTTCACAATGAGCAGTTCTTC
TRBV28,TRBJ2-7,NA,TRBD1,CASSLVGGLYEQYF,TGTGCCAGCAGTTTGGTAGGGGGCCTCTACGAGCAGTACTTC
TRBV5-6,TRBJ2-4,NA,NA,CASSPSGHTIQYF,TGTGCCAGCAGCCCCTCAGGGCATACCATTCAGTACTTC
TRBV19,TRBJ1-2,NA,NA,CASSLSYGYTF,TGTGCCAGTAGCTTGTCCTATGGCTACACCTTC
TRBV6-5,TRBJ2-7,few,NA,CASRPLYRDSEQYF,TGTGCCAGCAGACCCCTATACAGGGATTCTGAGCAGTACTTC
TRBV12-5,TRBJ1-3,NA,NA,CASGLGSSFSIYF,TGTGCTAGTGGTTTGGGGTCATCGTTCTCCATATATTTT
TRBV28,TRBJ2-2,once,TRBD2,CASSLLVAGGPKGWELFF,TGTGCCAGCAGTTTATTGGTAGCGGGGGGGCCGAAAGGATGGGAGCTGTTTTTT
TRBV2,TRBJ2-7,NA,TRBD1,CASSLPGTGLYEQYF,TGTGCCAGCAGTCTTCCCGGGACAGGGCTTTACGAGCAGTACTTC
TRBV2,TRBJ2-3,few,TRBD2,CASQLAGGTDTQYF,TGTGCCAGTCAACTAGCGGGGGGCACAGATACGCAGTATTTT
TRBV19,TRBJ1-1,NA,NA,CASSIGQGWTEAFF,TGTGCCAGTAGTATCGGCCAGGGGTGGACTGAAGCTTTCTTT
TRBV6-5,TRBJ1-2,many,TRBD1,CASSYGQEGAYGYTF,TGTGCCAGCAGTTACGGTCAGGAGGGGGCCTATGGCTACACCTTC
TRBV9,TRBJ1-1,NA,NA,CASSVVSSLGEAFF,TGTGCCAGCAGCGTCGTGAGTTCACTCGGTGAAGCTTTCTTT
TRBV2,TRBJ2-3,NA,NA,CASSLMRDTQYF,TGTGCCAGCAGCTTGATGCGAGATACGCAGTATTTT